This T cell receptor (beta chain) was observed in a study of blood T cells in healthy people across ages. No fewer than 6 million PBMCs went into each sample. This clonotype was seen more than once but under ten times. Its specificity is not known. A second PCR, run for roughly 7 to 11 cycles, used a sample-barcoded 5' primer plus a J-beta primer mix. MiXCR, applied by TCRdb to the 5' RACE reads, yields one record per CDR3 protein. The profile shows approximately 580,000 distinct CDR3 sequences, approximately 25% of them singletons. Study conclusions and caveats: The recorded TCR beta diversity per million T cells decreased in a roughly linear manner with age.

The data were also submitted as part of a second study, on T cells of mothers and their children. That study adds: The study found thymic selection shapes TCR recombination output similarly in related and unrelated pairs.

This receptor was identified in a boy aged 5-17 years in good health. Sequences were obtained from blood.

The DNA for the CDR3 is TGTGCCAGCAGCGTAGGGGACAGGGGGCTCGCGAACACCGGGGAGCTGTTTTTT. It yields the protein CASSVGDRGLANTGELFF. This sequence joins TRBV9 and TRBJ2-2; 12 bases are shared with TRBD1. Germline CDR1 reads SGDLS; CDR2 reads YYNGEE. V gave up 0 bases and J gave up 0 bases; unmatched junction bases: 3. The CDR3 length is 18 residues.